The clone carrying this TCR beta chain showed up just a few times. This entry is derived from a study of T cells after yellow fever vaccination. TCRdb re-derived calls from the 5' RACE reads in MiXCR, one entry per CDR3 protein. The table shows 80,000 to 100,000 distinct CDR3 sequences, with approximately 5.5% occurring only once. The CDR3 spans 15 residues. From germline, CDR1 is SGHDN and CDR2 FVKESK. V was pared by 0 bases and J by 2 bases, with 9 bases between. The specimen comprised CD8+ T cells sorted from PBMCs, sampled 10 days after the yellow fever booster vaccination. The receptor's source is a young man who received the YFV17D yellow fever vaccine. V gene TRBV14 combines with J gene TRBJ2-3; D remains unclear. CDR3 residues: CASSQDKVITDTQYF. The CDR3 coding sequence is TGTGCCAGCAGCCAAGACAAAGTGATCACAGATACGCAGTATTTT.